This T cell receptor beta chain derives from a study of blood T cells in healthy people across ages. Together with a sample-barcoded 5' primer, a J-beta primer mix was included in a second PCR lasting roughly 6 to 12 cycles. TCRdb processed the 5' RACE reads anew with MiXCR; each CDR3 protein has one entry. The table includes approximately 680,000 distinct CDR3 sequences, roughly 32% detected once. The CDR3 has 17 residues. V dropped 4 bases and J dropped 10; count of bases not matched to a gene: 18. Germline V gene lookup returns CDR1 SNHLY and CDR2 FYNNEI. This clonotype was counted at least ten times.

The sequenced material came from blood. V usage is TRBV2 and J usage is TRBJ2-7, with 11 positions matching TRBD2. The clonotype comes from a woman of 80 years or more in good health. The CDR3 DNA is TGTGCCAGCAGTGGACGACTAGCGGGGTTCGCAAGAGAAACCCAGTACTTC. Translating it yields CASSGRLAGFARETQYF.